This is a list of T cell receptor beta chains from one sample in a study of PD-1 blockade in classical Hodgkin lymphoma. The method was immunoSEQ multiplex PCR; TCRdb's version includes in-frame clones alone and lacks a portion of them. The sample holds under 20,000 clones, over 75% seen once. The specimen comprised peripheral blood mononuclear cells (PBMCs), sampled before the fourth cycle of nivolumab. These receptor sequences come from a human donor with classical Hodgkin lymphoma. Both conserved end residues are part of each CDR3. The D gene is left open where the match is weak. The listing skips clone size in some rows; elsewhere it reads once, few, many or a size class.

clone size	J gene	V gene	D gene	CDR3 DNA	CDR3 protein
NA	TRBJ2-2	TRBV7-2	TRBD1	TGTGCCAGCACCCGCCCAGGGGGTGGTGGGGAGCTGTTTTTT	CASTRPGGGGELFF
NA	TRBJ2-7	TRBV27	NA	TGTGCCAGCAGTTTTACAGGCTCCTACGAGCAGTACTTC	CASSFTGSYEQYF
medium-sized	TRBJ1-4	TRBV6-5	TRBD1	TGTGCCAGCAGGCAGGGGGCGGATGAAAAACTGTTTTTT	CASRQGADEKLFF
NA	TRBJ2-1	TRBV7-9	TRBD2	TGTGCCAGCACCGGGGAGGGCTTCCTCTCCTACAATGAGCAGTTCTTC	CASTGEGFLSYNEQFF
NA	TRBJ1-5	TRBV9	NA	TGTGCCAGCAGCCTAGGGGACCGGGAGGTGAGTCAGCCCCAGCATTTT	CASSLGDREVSQPQHF
NA	TRBJ1-3	TRBV6-1	NA	TGTGCCAGCAGTGAAGTCGAGCTCTCTGGAAACACCATATATTTT	CASSEVELSGNTIYF
once	TRBJ2-7	TRBV27	TRBD2	TGTGCCAGCAGTGACCTGATTGCGGGGGGCTCCTACGAGCAGTACTTC	CASSDLIAGGSYEQYF
NA	TRBJ1-5	TRBV30	TRBD1	TGTGCCTGGAGTGCACAACAGGGGAGGCAGCCCCAGCATTTT	CAWSAQQGRQPQHF
NA	TRBJ2-5	TRBV5-1	NA	TGCGCCAGCGGACCGGCAGGGGAGGAAGAGACCCAGTACTTC	CASGPAGEEETQYF
NA	TRBJ2-7	TRBV6-1	NA	TGTGCCAGCAGTGCCGGTGAGAGGATGCAGCAGTACTTC	CASSAGERMQQYF
NA	TRBJ1-3	TRBV6-6	NA	TGTGCCAGCAGAGACATAACCTCTGGAAACACCATATATTTT	CASRDITSGNTIYF
few	TRBJ1-1	TRBV18	NA	TGTGCCAGCTCACCACTGATCGCAGAGAACACTGAAGCTTTCTTT	CASSPLIAENTEAFF
NA	TRBJ2-1	TRBV6-1	NA	TGTGCCAGCAGTTATGGTCTCAACAATGAGCAGTTCTTC	CASSYGLNNEQFF
NA	TRBJ2-3	TRBV9	TRBD2	TGTGCCAGCAGCGTGGCGGGAGAAGTGGGTACGCAGTATTTT	CASSVAGEVGTQYF
once	TRBJ2-7	TRBV14	TRBD2	TGTGCCAGCAGCCAGGGATTCACGGGACTAGCGGGGCCCTACGAGCAGTACTTC	CASSQGFTGLAGPYEQYF
once	TRBJ1-1	TRBV7-6	NA	TGTGCCAGCAGCCGTATTCAGGGAGTCGGGGCTTTCTTT	CASSRIQGVGAFF
medium-sized	TRBJ2-3	TRBV10-1	NA	TGCGCCAGCAGTCGGAAGAGCACAGATACGCAGTATTTT	CASSRKSTDTQYF
once	TRBJ1-1	TRBV6-5	TRBD1	TGTGCCAGCAGCTATGACAGGGTAAGGCCTGAAGCTTTCTTT	CASSYDRVRPEAFF
NA	TRBJ2-1	TRBV29-1	TRBD1	TGCAGCGTCGACCCGGGACAGGGGACGGGTGAGCAGTTCTTC	CSVDPGQGTGEQFF
few	TRBJ1-5	TRBV25-1	NA	TGTGCCAGCAGTATGGGGAATCAGCCCCAGCATTTT	CASSMGNQPQHF
NA	TRBJ2-3	TRBV5-5	TRBD2	TGTGCCAGCAGCTTGGGTGGCGGGGGGGCATATACGCAGTATTTT	CASSLGGGGAYTQYF
NA	TRBJ1-4	TRBV4-1	NA	TGCGCCAGCAGCCAAGAAGGGCATCCCGGCGGAAAACTGTTTTTT	CASSQEGHPGGKLFF
once	TRBJ2-3	TRBV6-6	NA	TGTGCCAGCAGCCGCGCTAGCTTTAGCACAGATACGCAGTATTTT	CASSRASFSTDTQYF
once	TRBJ1-3	TRBV4-3	NA	TGCGCCAGCAGCCAGGGGACCGAGCCTGGATCTGGAAACACCATATATTTT	CASSQGTEPGSGNTIYF
NA	TRBJ2-3	TRBV27	TRBD2	TGTGCCAGCAGAGGACTAGCCGCGGATACGCAGTATTTT	CASRGLAADTQYF
NA	TRBJ2-7	TRBV6-5	NA	TGTGCCAGCAGTGGGGATGAGGGGCAGTACTTC	CASSGDEGQYF
NA	TRBJ2-3	TRBV6-6	TRBD1	TGTGCCAGCAGTTACGCAGGGGGCAACACAGATACGCAGTATTTT	CASSYAGGNTDTQYF
once	TRBJ1-3	TRBV27	NA	TGTGCCAGCATCGACAGGTTTGGAGGAAACACCATATATTTT	CASIDRFGGNTIYF
NA	TRBJ1-4	TRBV27	NA	TGTGCCAGCAGTTTATACGGGAGAGTGGCGGAAAAACTGTTTTTT	CASSLYGRVAEKLFF
NA	TRBJ2-4	TRBV9	TRBD1	TGTGCCAGCAGCGTAGGAACGGGACAGGGCAAAAACATTCAGTACTTC	CASSVGTGQGKNIQYF
NA	TRBJ1-1	TRBV11-2	NA	TGTGCCAGCAGCCCGAGAGCCGACAGAGGGAACACTGAAGCTTTCTTT	CASSPRADRGNTEAFF
NA	TRBJ1-3	TRBV19	NA	TGTGCCAGTAGTACGGCCGAAAACACCATATATTTT	CASSTAENTIYF
once	TRBJ2-7	TRBV6-5	NA	TGTGCCATAGGGGGGAGTAAATACGAGCAGTACTTC	CAIGGSKYEQYF
NA	TRBJ2-5	TRBV21-1	NA	TGTGCCAGCAGCAAACCACGACAGCTTCAAGAGACCCAGTACTTC	CASSKPRQLQETQYF
NA	TRBJ1-2	TRBV29-1	NA	TGCAGCGTTGAAGTCGGGGGGGCGGGTGGCTACACCTTC	CSVEVGGAGGYTF
few	TRBJ1-5	TRBV19	TRBD1	TGTGCCAGTAGGACAGGGGGCTTCAATCAGCCCCAGCATTTT	CASRTGGFNQPQHF
NA	TRBJ2-3	TRBV7-9	TRBD2	TGTGCCAGCAGCTACCGGGGGGGTACGCAGTATTTT	CASSYRGGTQYF
NA	TRBJ2-5	TRBV7-3	NA	TGTGCCAGCAGCTTAACTAGCGACGGTACAGAGACCCAGTACTTC	CASSLTSDGTETQYF
NA	TRBJ1-4	TRBV18	NA	TGTGCCAGCTCACCCGCAGGGAACCCTAATGAAAAACTGTTTTTT	CASSPAGNPNEKLFF
NA	TRBJ1-5	TRBV5-4	TRBD1	TGTGCCAGTCAGGAAGCCCCCCGACAGGGGATTCAGCCCCAGCATTTT	CASQEAPRQGIQPQHF
NA	TRBJ1-1	TRBV27	NA	TGTGCCAGCAGTTTCGCGGGGTACACTGAAGCTTTCTTT	CASSFAGYTEAFF
few	TRBJ2-3	TRBV29-1	NA	TGCAGCGCCCGTAACACAGATACGCAGTATTTT	CSARNTDTQYF
NA	TRBJ2-1	TRBV6-5	NA	TGTGCCAGCAGTTATGAAGGCGCAGACAATGAGCAGTTCTTC	CASSYEGADNEQFF